Shown below are 7 T cell receptor beta chains from a single sample sequenced in a study of shared T cell receptors in the human thymus (dated by TCRdb to the early 2020s). Library creation used the immunoSEQ multiplex PCR assay. TCRdb obtained this table from immuneACCESS and retained in-frame rearrangements with V and J assigned. These tables miss some clones; where compared with another copy, unresolved V genes account for less than half of the shortfall, and the remainder is unexplained. This sample holds 450,000 to 650,000 clones; around 82% were observed only once. The top ten constitute about 0.012% of the sample. These data were also reused for a study on human thymus T cells.

Sequencing used thymocytes. The receptor set was obtained from a boy under three years old with a congenital heart defect. Donor details come from another sample of the same person, matched by shared clones.

This rearrangement joins TRBV4-1 to TRBJ1-1; TRBD1 matches 9 bases. Germline V gene sequence: CDR1 MGHRA, CDR2 YSYEKL. The CDR3 is 17 residues long. With V trimmed by 2 bases and J by 4 bases, 11 bases remained unmatched. The CDR3 reads CASSQPGTGKVFTEAFF. CDR3 nucleotides: TGCGCCAGCAGCCAACCCGGGACAGGGAAAGTTTTCACTGAAGCTTTCTTT.

This clone appeared a few times. The chain has TRBV4-1 and TRBJ2-3; TRBD2 aligns across 10 bases. The CDR3 loop spans 15 amino acids. V gave up 5 bases and J gave up 7 bases; unmatched junction bases: 9. Germline CDR1 is MGHRA and CDR2 is YSYEKL. The CDR3 loop is CASSTASGRWHTQYF. The CDR3 DNA follows: TGCGCCAGCAGCACCGCTAGCGGGAGATGGCATACGCAGTATTTT.

Only a few counts were recorded for this clone. J is TRBJ2-2 and V is TRBV28; 9 bases line up with TRBD2. Per germline, CDR1 MDHEN and CDR2 SYDVKM. V shed 6 bases, J shed 6 bases, and the junction held 2 bases outside the gene matches. CDR3 size: 13 residues. In nucleotides, the CDR3 is TGTGCCAGCAGGACTAGCGGACCCGGGGAGCTGTTTTTT. It specifies CASRTSGPGELFF.

V gene TRBV7-6 combines with J gene TRBJ2-7; 14 bases are a match to TRBD2. CDR3 length equals 15 residues. V was clipped by 5 bases and J by 4 bases; unmatched bases: 4. CDR1 SGHVS and CDR2 FNYEAQ come from the germline V gene. The CDR3 nucleotides read TGTGCCAGCAGCCCCGGGACTAGCGGGAGTTACGAGCAGTACTTC. Translating gives CASSPGTSGSYEQYF.

The rearrangement links TRBV7-2 to TRBJ1-1; D is perhaps TRBD1 (5 bases). Germline-derived CDR1 and CDR2 are SGHTA and FQGNSA. The CDR3 is 14 residues long. The germline V and J ends were trimmed by 7 bases and 6 bases, with 18 bases remaining between them. The CDR3 bases are TGTGCCAGCACCCAGACAGAGAAAGGGTCTGAAGCTTTCTTT. It specifies CASTQTEKGSEAFF.

The gene calls are TRBV11-3 and TRBJ2-5; tentatively, D is TRBD2 (5 bases). Germline V gene sequence: CDR1 SGHNT, CDR2 YENEEA. Trimming left V 3 bases short and J 4 bases short, with 15 bases between. The CDR3 sequence is 15 residues long. DNA for the CDR3: TGTGCCAGCAGCTTCAATAGCCCGGGATCAGAGACCCAGTACTTC. This gives the protein CASSFNSPGSETQYF.

V is TRBV18 and J is TRBJ1-2, with D unclear. Trimming took 2 bases from V and 2 from J, leaving 9 bases between them. CDR3 length: 14 residues. Per the germline V gene, CDR1 is KGHSH and CDR2 is LQKENI. The CDR3 protein is CASSPVRRNYGYTF. CDR3 nucleotide sequence: TGTGCCAGCTCACCAGTTAGGCGGAACTATGGCTACACCTTC.